This entry is about one T cell receptor beta chain. There are 16 residues in the CDR3. J was trimmed by 7 bases and V by 0 bases; bases with no gene match: 10. Germline values: CDR1 GTSNPN, CDR2 SVGIG (reference sequence). This entry belongs to a study of blood T cell repertoires in COVID-19. The assay was immunoSEQ multiplex PCR, and TCRdb's table has in-frame clones only and misses some. In the table there are roughly 180,000 clones, roughly 83% of which are singletons. The chain carries TRBV30 and TRBJ1-3; 9 bases match TRBD1. The sample comprised PBMCs or T cells enriched from blood (not recorded which). This receptor was identified in a woman aged 45-60 years who had recovered from COVID-19. The CDR3 DNA reads TGTGCCTGGAGTGTGGCGTTGACAGGGGGTTTCAACACCATATATTTT. This gives the protein CAWSVALTGGFNTIYF.